The 20 T cell receptor beta chains reported below all come from one sample, sequenced in a study of shared clonotypes between healthy human individuals. Measured with immunoSEQ multiplex PCR; TCRdb has only the in-frame clones, and not every one. The table includes 2.3 million or so clones, 85% to 95% detected once. Input material: naive CD4+ T cells from PBMCs. Subset indicated: CD45RA+ positively selected. Receptor source: a man between 18 and 29 years old in good health. Some clones in this sample may be carry-over from other donors' samples.

CDR3 protein: CASSSLGHRSYNEQFF. The CDR3 nucleotides read TGTGCCAGCAGTTCCCTCGGGCACCGCTCCTACAATGAGCAGTTCTTC. The rearrangement uses TRBV28 and TRBJ2-1; D gene ambiguous. This CDR3 comprises 16 residues. The germline V gene has CDR1 MDHEN and CDR2 SYDVKM. Between the trimmed V and J ends, which lost 4 bases and 0 bases, there was a span of 13 bases.

This rearrangement joins TRBV5-8 to TRBJ2-1; no definite D call. The V gene's germline CDR1 is SGHTS and CDR2 YDEGEE. The CDR3 spans 15 residues. V dropped 0 bases and J dropped 0 bases, with 7 bases sitting between them. CDR3 region: CASSLDLGSYNEQFF. The DNA of the CDR3 is TGTGCCAGCAGCTTGGATCTGGGCTCCTACAATGAGCAGTTCTTC.

The chain links TRBV18 to TRBJ2-6, with D hard to call. There are 14 residues in the CDR3. V was pared by 2 bases and J by 2 bases, with 4 bases between. Germline V gene data show CDR1 as KGHSH and CDR2 as LQKENI. The CDR3: CASSPVPGANVLTF. CDR3 nucleotides: TGTGCCAGCTCACCAGTGCCTGGGGCCAACGTCCTGACTTTC.

V and J are TRBV19 and TRBJ2-5; 14 nucleotides agree with TRBD2. This CDR3 comprises 20 residues. V lost 3 bases and J lost 2; bases outside the gene matches: 14. Germline assignment: CDR1 LNHDA and CDR2 SQIVND (reference sequence). The CDR3 loop is CASSIRLAGGLFSGQETQYF. The CDR3 nucleotides read TGTGCCAGTAGTATTAGACTAGCGGGAGGGTTATTCTCGGGGCAAGAGACCCAGTACTTC.

The gene calls are TRBV5-8 and TRBJ2-2; TRBD1 matches 12 bases. CDR3 length equals 16 residues. V gave up 4 bases and J gave up 5 bases; unmatched junction bases: 6. Germline V gene sequence: CDR1 SGHTS, CDR2 YDEGEE. CDR3 in amino acids: CASSGRDRGHTGELFF. The CDR3 bases are TGTGCCAGCAGCGGCCGGGACAGGGGGCATACCGGGGAGCTGTTTTTT. The variable domain in full, with the rest retrieved from reference TRBV5-8 and TRBJ2-2, is EAGVTQSPTHLIKTRGQQATLRCSPISGHTSVYWYQQALGLGLQFLLWYDEGEERNRGNFPPRFSGRQFPNYSSELNVNALELEDSALYLCASSGRDRGHTGELFFGEGSRLTVL.

V usage is TRBV2 and J usage is TRBJ1-1; maybe TRBD1 (5 bases). V lost 6 bases and J 5 bases, leaving 13 bases between the germline ends. Germline V lookup: CDR1 SNHLY, CDR2 FYNNEI. The CDR3 has 13 amino acids. CDR3 amino acids: CASRGRGGTEAFF. Written as DNA, the CDR3 is TGTGCCAGCAGGGGGAGGGGAGGGACTGAAGCTTTCTTT.

The rearrangement uses TRBV7-6 and TRBJ2-5; 7 bases are shared with TRBD2. V gave up 3 bases and J gave up 3 bases; unmatched junction bases: 10. Germline V gene lookup returns CDR1 SGHVS and CDR2 FNYEAQ. There are 16 residues in the CDR3. The CDR3 DNA is TGTGCCAGCAGCTTGGGAAGCGGGCTAGCGGAAGAGACCCAGTACTTC. Its protein is CASSLGSGLAEETQYF.

This rearrangement joins TRBV27 to TRBJ1-1, with 11 positions matching TRBD1. Germline V CDR1 and CDR2: MNHEY, SMNVEV (reference sequence). There are 16 residues in the CDR3. The junction had 12 bases not matched to a gene; V was cut back by 5 bases and J by 7 bases. CDR3 nucleotides: TGTGCCAGCAGTAGCCGACAGGGACAGGGGGTCCGTGAAGCTTTCTTT. Amino acids: CASSSRQGQGVREAFF.

CDR3 loop: CASSPPGLAYEQYF. The CDR3 nucleotides are TGTGCCAGCAGCCCCCCGGGACTCGCCTACGAGCAGTACTTC. The chain combines TRBV9 with TRBJ2-7; D may be TRBD2 (6 bases). There are 14 residues in the CDR3. Per the germline V gene, CDR1 is SGDLS and CDR2 is YYNGEE. The V gene lost 4 bases and the J gene lost 2 bases, with 13 bases spanning the gap.

The V gene is TRBV11-2, the J gene TRBJ2-3; TRBD2 aligns across 7 bases. In germline, CDR1 is SGHAT, CDR2 FQNNGV. The V and J ends lost 5 bases and 3 bases, in that order; junction bases with no gene match: 17. This CDR3 has 18 residues. CDR3 amino acids: CASSPLASRRGGTDTQYF. CDR3 nucleotide sequence: TGTGCCAGCAGCCCCCTTGCCTCCCGGAGGGGAGGGACAGATACGCAGTATTTT.

This clone showed up just a few times. The chain links TRBV29-1 to TRBJ1-1, with D tentatively TRBD1 (6 bases). The CDR3 contains 13 residues. V was shortened by 2 bases and J by 1 base, with 8 bases between the two germline ends. Germline CDR1 is SQVTM and CDR2 is ANQGSEA. The DNA of the CDR3 is TGCAGCGTTGAACTACAGGGGAACACTGAAGCTTTCTTT. Its protein is CSVELQGNTEAFF.

The chain's CDR3 is CASTANQGARSKAETQYF. The CDR3 DNA reads as TGTGCCAGCACCGCCAACCAGGGGGCTCGGAGTAAAGCGGAGACCCAGTACTTC. The chain is built from TRBV6-8 and TRBJ2-5; 8 bases are shared with TRBD1. The V and J ends lost 7 bases and 5 bases, in that order; junction bases with no gene match: 21. The CDR3 is made up of 18 amino acids. Germline CDR1 reads MNHGY; CDR2 reads SAAAGT.

The chain carries TRBV27 and TRBJ2-1; 7 nucleotides line up with TRBD1. V lost 8 bases to trimming and J lost 16 bases; unmatched junction nucleotides: 23. Germline V gene sequence: CDR1 MNHEY, CDR2 SMNVEV (reference sequence). This CDR3 has 15 amino acids. The CDR3 is CASGSRDRVFQSSFF. The DNA of the CDR3 is TGTGCCAGCGGGTCAAGAGACAGGGTTTTTCAAAGCAGTTTCTTC.

The CDR3 DNA sequence: TGTGCCAGTAGTATAATCTTAGTCTGGAGACTAGCGGGATACGGAAGTCGGAATGAGCAGTTCTTC. Translation gives CASSIILVWRLAGYGSRNEQFF. This chain connects TRBV19 to TRBJ2-1, with TRBD2 matching over 11 bases. The V segment lost 2 bases and the J segment 7 bases; nucleotides outside the gene matches: 25. The CDR3 length is 22 residues. The germline V gene has CDR1 LNHDA and CDR2 SQIVND (reference sequence).

V and J are TRBV9 and TRBJ1-2; tentatively, D is TRBD1 (5 bases). This CDR3 spans 14 amino acids. The germline V gene encodes CDR1 SGDLS and CDR2 YYNGEE. Trimming took off 0 bases at V and 3 bases at J, with 9 bases between the two ends. Here the CDR3 DNA reads TGTGCCAGCAGCGTAGGGCAGGGCCACTATGGCTACACCTTC. Translation: CASSVGQGHYGYTF.

This clone was seen just once. The chain links TRBV27 to TRBJ2-7; 9 bases agree with TRBD2. There are 15 residues in the CDR3. Germline V gene sequence: CDR1 MNHEY, CDR2 SMNVEV (reference sequence). V was clipped by 8 bases and J by 4 bases; unmatched bases: 12. The CDR3: CASSPPSGRLYEQYF. CDR3 bases: TGTGCCAGCTCCCCCCCGAGCGGGAGGCTTTACGAGCAGTACTTC.

V gene TRBV28 combines with J gene TRBJ1-3; tentatively, D is TRBD1 (5 bases). Germline CDR1 and CDR2: MDHEN and SYDVKM. V was clipped by 1 base and J by 4 bases, with 11 bases between them. The CDR3 consists of 15 residues. The CDR3 DNA follows: TGTGCCAGCAGTTTATTGCCAGGGCGCGGAAACACCATATATTTT. Translating it yields CASSLLPGRGNTIYF.

This chain connects TRBV5-1 to TRBJ2-7, with 10 bases that match TRBD1. Germline V lookup: CDR1 SGHRS, CDR2 YFSETQ. Unmatched junction bases numbered 5, after V lost 4 bases and J lost 1 base. The CDR3 is 15 residues long. The CDR3 DNA sequence: TGCGCCAGCAGCGGCCTGGGACAGGGGTCCTACGAGCAGTACTTC. Its translation is CASSGLGQGSYEQYF.

This chain links TRBV9 with TRBJ2-5; 8 bases align to TRBD1. V dropped 4 bases and J dropped 5; count of bases not matched to a gene: 10. Per germline, CDR1 SGDLS and CDR2 YYNGEE. CDR3 size: 15 residues. CDR3 residues: CASSNGQGRVETQYF. Here the CDR3 DNA reads TGTGCCAGCAGCAATGGACAGGGACGGGTGGAGACCCAGTACTTC.

In regard to this clone: The sample contains more than one DNA sequence encoding this CDR3. CDR3 residues: CASSRGLAGDNEQFF. DNA for the CDR3: TGTGCCAGCTCACGCGGACTAGCAGGAGACAATGAGCAGTTCTTC. The chain couples TRBV18 to TRBJ2-1, with TRBD2 identical over 8 bases. The V gene's germline CDR1 is KGHSH and CDR2 LQKENI. V dropped 4 bases and J dropped 5; count of bases not matched to a gene: 7. This CDR3 spans 15 amino acids.